The present T cell receptor beta chain was sequenced within a study of CDR3 diversity in severe acne. In TCRdb, the PCR reads were re-called with MiXCR into one record per CDR3 protein. The sample lists some 84,000 distinct CDR3 sequences; 45% to 50% were seen once. This clonotype has at least ten counts. V lost 1 base to trimming and J lost 3 bases, with 15 bases between them. Germline V CDR1 and CDR2: LNHDA, SQIVND (reference sequence). The length of the CDR3 is 16 residues. The chain uses TRBV19 and TRBJ1-2; D gene ambiguous. The sequence was obtained from a male donor in good health, serving as a control. The sample consisted of blood. The CDR3 sequence is CASSIAPGDSYYGYTF. The CDR3 DNA reads TGTGCCAGTAGTATAGCCCCGGGAGACTCTTACTATGGCTACACCTTC.